This T cell receptor (beta chain) was identified during a study of T cell repertoires in cytomegalovirus infection. Study context: The study used recently identified HLA-C-restricted and well-studied HLA-B-restricted CMV epitopes. The study, taken as a whole, reports: CMV-specific TCR beta clonotypes restricted by HLA-C dominated the ex vivo response. CMV carriers with the relevant HLA were identified by cumulative public TCR beta family frequency.

TCRdb itself ran the reads through MiXCR, one entry per CDR3 protein. The data show 600,000 to 700,000 distinct CDR3 sequences, with around 31% seen just once and 18% held by the top ten. Of note for this clonotype: Its matching antigen is unknown. A junction end diverges from the germline sequence, so it may reflect a read error.

This clonotype was sampled from a human donor in good health (CMV status not recorded). Some clones in this sample may be carry-over from other donors' samples. This specimen was cultured PBMCs, taken from culture after CMV antigen stimulation.

CDR3 sequence (DNA): TGTGCCAGCAGCCGAGGAAGAGCCGAAAACATTCAGTACTTC. Translation: CASSRGRAENIQYF. This chain uses TRBV7-2 with TRBJ2-4, with no clear D. The CDR3 contains 14 residues. In germline, CDR1 is SGHTA, CDR2 FQGNSA.